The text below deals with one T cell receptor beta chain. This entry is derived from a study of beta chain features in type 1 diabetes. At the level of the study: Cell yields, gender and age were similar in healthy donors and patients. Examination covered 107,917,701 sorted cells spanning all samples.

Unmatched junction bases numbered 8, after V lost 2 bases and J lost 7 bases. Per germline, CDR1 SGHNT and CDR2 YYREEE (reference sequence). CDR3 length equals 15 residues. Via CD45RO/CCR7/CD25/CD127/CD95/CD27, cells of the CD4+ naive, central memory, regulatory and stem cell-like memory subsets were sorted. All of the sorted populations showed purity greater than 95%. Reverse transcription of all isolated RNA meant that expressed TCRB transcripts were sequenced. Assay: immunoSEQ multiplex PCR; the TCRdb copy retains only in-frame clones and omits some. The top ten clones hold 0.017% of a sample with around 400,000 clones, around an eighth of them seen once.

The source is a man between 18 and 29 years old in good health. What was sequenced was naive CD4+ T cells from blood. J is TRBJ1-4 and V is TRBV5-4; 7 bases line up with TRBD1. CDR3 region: CASSFGGGVGEKLFF. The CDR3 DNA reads TGTGCCAGCAGCTTCGGAGGGGGCGTCGGTGAAAAACTGTTTTTT.